Included here is one TCR beta chain sequence, with context. No antigen is known for it. Since all of the isolated RNA was reverse transcribed, expressed TCRB transcripts were what got sequenced. Regulatory, naive and central memory T cell samples averaged roughly 3.8 million reads. Using immunoSEQ multiplex PCR, the repertoire was profiled, and TCRdb retains in-frame clones only, with some absent. The sample records about 150,000 clones, about 9.3% being singletons. Germline V CDR1 and CDR2: SGHRS, YFSETQ. This CDR3 has 15 residues. V trimming: 0 bases; J trimming: 5 bases; junction bases outside the gene matches: 7. CD4+ naive, central memory, regulatory and stem cell-like memory cells were sorted via CD45RO/CCR7/CD25/CD127/CD95/CD27. The entry originates in a study of beta chain features in type 1 diabetes. Study-wide context: Patients shared similar age, gender and cell yields with healthy donors.

Study conclusions and caveats: When Type 1 diabetes patients were examined, their TCRB CDR3s proved moderately but significantly shorter in all four CD4+ subsets. Within patients, naive, central memory and Treg TCRB repertoires seemed more similar than within healthy donors.

This TCR came from a man in his thirties or forties with type 1 diabetes. Input material: central memory CD4+ T cells from blood. The genes are TRBV5-1 and TRBJ2-5; TRBD2 agrees at 7 bases. In DNA form, the CDR3 reads TGCGCCAGCAGCTTGGCCCCGGGGCGGGAGGAGACCCAGTACTTC. Translating it yields CASSLAPGREETQYF.